Described below is a single TCR beta chain sequence and its context. The antigen is undetermined. The data belong to a study of T cells in localized non-small cell lung cancer. Looked up from germline, CDR1 is MNHEY and CDR2 is SMNVEV (reference sequence). V dropped 7 bases and J dropped 8; count of bases not matched to a gene: 8. This CDR3 has 15 amino acids. General observations from the study: In adjacent lung appeared a median roughly 56 of the top 100 tumor clones.

This table comes from immunoSEQ multiplex PCR, and its TCRdb copy is limited to in-frame clones, with some not included. This sample has about 62,000 clones, with about four fifths found just once. This receptor was obtained from a man aged 40 to 75 with stage II lung adenocarcinoma. The starting material was PBMCs, obtained before any cancer treatment. This chain links TRBV27 with TRBJ2-2, with 12 bases aligning to TRBD2. CDR3 DNA: TGTGCCAGCACCCAGACTAGCGGGAGTTTGGGGGAGCTGTTTTTT. Its protein is CASTQTSGSLGELFF.